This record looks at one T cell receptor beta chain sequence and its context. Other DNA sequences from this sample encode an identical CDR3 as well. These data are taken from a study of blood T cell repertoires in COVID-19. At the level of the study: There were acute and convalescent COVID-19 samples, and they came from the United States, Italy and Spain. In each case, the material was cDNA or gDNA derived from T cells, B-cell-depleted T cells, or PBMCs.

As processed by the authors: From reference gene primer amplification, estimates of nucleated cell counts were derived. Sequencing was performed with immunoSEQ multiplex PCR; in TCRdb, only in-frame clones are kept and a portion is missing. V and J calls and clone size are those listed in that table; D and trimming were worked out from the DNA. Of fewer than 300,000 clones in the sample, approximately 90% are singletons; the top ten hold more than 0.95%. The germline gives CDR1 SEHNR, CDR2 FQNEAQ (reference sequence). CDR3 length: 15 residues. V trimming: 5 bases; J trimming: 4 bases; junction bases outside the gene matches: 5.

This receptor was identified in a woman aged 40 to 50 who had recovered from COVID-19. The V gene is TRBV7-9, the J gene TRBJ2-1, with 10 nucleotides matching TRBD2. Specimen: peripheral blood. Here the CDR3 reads CASSPSGRGYNEQFF. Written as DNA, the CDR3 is TGTGCCAGCAGCCCCAGCGGGAGGGGTTACAATGAGCAGTTCTTC.